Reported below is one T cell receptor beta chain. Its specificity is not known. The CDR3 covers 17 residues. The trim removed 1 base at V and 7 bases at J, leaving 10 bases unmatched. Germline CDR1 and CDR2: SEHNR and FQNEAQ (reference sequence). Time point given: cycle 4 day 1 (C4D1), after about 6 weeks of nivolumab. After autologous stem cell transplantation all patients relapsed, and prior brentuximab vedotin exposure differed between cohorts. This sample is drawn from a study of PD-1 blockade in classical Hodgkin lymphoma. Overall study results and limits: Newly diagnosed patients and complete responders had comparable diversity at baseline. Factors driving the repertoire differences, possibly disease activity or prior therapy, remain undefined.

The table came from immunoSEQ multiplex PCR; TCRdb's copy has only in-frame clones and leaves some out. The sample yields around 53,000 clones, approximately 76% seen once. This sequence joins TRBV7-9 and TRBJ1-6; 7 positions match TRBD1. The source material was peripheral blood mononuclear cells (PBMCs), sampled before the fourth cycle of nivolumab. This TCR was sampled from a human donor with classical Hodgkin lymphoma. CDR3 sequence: CASSLEGVGGWNSPLHF. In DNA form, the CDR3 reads TGTGCCAGCAGCTTAGAGGGGGTAGGGGGCTGGAATTCACCCCTCCACTTT.